Shown below are 29 T cell receptor beta chains from a single sample sequenced in a study of T cells after yellow fever vaccination. MiXCR was run by TCRdb on the 5' RACE reads, yielding one entry per CDR3 protein. The table lists about 550,000 distinct CDR3 sequences, 15% to 20% of them singletons. This specimen was PBMCs, taken 15 days after the yellow fever booster vaccination. These receptors all stem from a man in his thirties or forties who received the YFV17D yellow fever vaccine.

This clonotype was seen once. V and J are TRBV20-1 and TRBJ2-7, with a weak D call TRBD2 (5 bases). Germline V gene sequence: CDR1 DFQATT, CDR2 SNEGSKA (reference sequence). V was trimmed by 0 bases and J by 2 bases, leaving 11 bases between them. This CDR3 region has 14 residues. CDR3 sequence reads: CSAREGDGAYEQYF. The CDR3 bases are TGCAGTGCTAGAGAGGGCGACGGGGCCTACGAGCAGTACTTC.

This clonotype was observed a handful of times. The V and J genes are TRBV5-5 and TRBJ2-5; no reliable D call. CDR3 length: 11 residues. Germline V gives CDR1 SGHKS, CDR2 YYEKEE (reference sequence). V was trimmed by 4 bases and J by 10 bases, leaving 11 bases between them. CDR3 coding DNA: TGTGCCAGCAGCCCGGAAGGAGACCAGTACTTC. Translating gives CASSPEGDQYF.

The rearrangement uses TRBV29-1 and TRBJ2-7; D is possibly TRBD1 (6 bases). CDR1 is SQVTM and CDR2 is ANQGSEA in the germline V gene. This CDR3 contains 12 residues. Trimming stripped 7 bases from V and 0 bases from J, with 10 bases between. The CDR3 DNA reads as TGCAGCGGGGGACAAAGCTCCTACGAGCAGTACTTC. It codes for CSGGQSSYEQYF.

V gene TRBV7-2 combines with J gene TRBJ1-2; D is perhaps TRBD1 (6 bases). There are 14 residues in the CDR3. The V and J ends lost 5 bases and 6 bases respectively, with 16 bases between them. CDR1 is SGHTA and CDR2 is FQGNSA in the germline V gene. This CDR3 reads CASSPDRRAHGYTF. CDR3 nucleotides: TGTGCCAGCAGCCCCGACAGGAGGGCTCATGGCTACACCTTC.

The rearrangement links TRBV14 to TRBJ1-5, with D possibly TRBD1 on 5 matching bases. Between the trimmed V and J ends, which lost 5 bases and 6 bases, there was a span of 11 bases. This CDR3 comprises 13 residues. Germline values: CDR1 SGHDN, CDR2 FVKESK. Here the CDR3 DNA reads TGTGCCAGCAGCGGGACGGCCGGTCAGCCCCAGCATTTT. Translating gives CASSGTAGQPQHF.

This chain joins TRBV10-3 and TRBJ2-1; perhaps TRBD1 as D (6 bases). This CDR3 spans 14 amino acids. Trimming removed 11 bases at V and 0 bases at J, with 14 bases between. Germline V gene data show CDR1 as ENHRY and CDR2 as SYGVKD. CDR3 sequence (DNA): TGTGCCGCCGCCGGACAGAGCTCCTACAATGAGCAGTTCTTC. It specifies CAAAGQSSYNEQFF.

This clonotype was detected only a few times. The rearrangement links TRBV18 to TRBJ2-3; 11 bases fit TRBD2. J gave up 0 bases and V 3 bases, and 2 bases lay outside the gene matches. The CDR3 is 16 residues long. From germline, CDR1 is KGHSH and CDR2 LQKENI. This CDR3 is CASSPGLAASTDTQYF. The CDR3 coding sequence is TGTGCCAGCTCACCGGGACTAGCGGCTAGCACAGATACGCAGTATTTT.

This clonotype occurred many times. The chain joins TRBV29-1 to TRBJ2-1; D is unresolved. V lost 4 bases and J lost 2, with 3 bases in between. The CDR3 length is 11 residues. The germline V gene has CDR1 SQVTM and CDR2 ANQGSEA. The CDR3 sequence is CSVVPYNEQFF. CDR3 nucleotide sequence: TGCAGCGTTGTCCCCTACAATGAGCAGTTCTTC.

The rearrangement links TRBV15 to TRBJ2-5, with D possibly being TRBD1 (6 bases). Per germline, CDR1 LNHNV and CDR2 YYDKDF (reference sequence). Deletions cut 3 bases from V and 3 bases from J, with 11 bases between. This CDR3 has 14 amino acids. DNA of the CDR3: TGTGCCACCAGCAGCGACAGGATGGAAGAGACCCAGTACTTC. Protein: CATSSDRMEETQYF.

The sample holds a few counts of this clonotype. The chain combines TRBV20-1 with TRBJ2-7; D not certain. The CDR3 has 14 residues. V shed 6 bases and J shed 6 bases, with 21 bases lying between them. In germline, CDR1 is DFQATT, CDR2 SNEGSKA (reference sequence). CDR3: CSAKSPGSPGEQYF. In DNA form, the CDR3 reads TGCAGTGCAAAATCTCCGGGCTCGCCCGGCGAGCAGTACTTC.

A few counts support this clonotype. The chain recombines TRBV20-1 with TRBJ1-1; 7 bases agree with TRBD1. Trimming took 5 bases from V and 3 from J; bases not matched to a gene: 6. The CDR3 spans 13 residues. The V gene's germline CDR1 is DFQATT and CDR2 SNEGSKA (reference sequence). CDR3 sequence: CSADSQGYTEAFF. The CDR3 DNA sequence: TGCAGTGCTGATTCACAGGGGTACACTGAAGCTTTCTTT.

The rearrangement joins TRBV12-3 or TRBV12-4 to TRBJ2-1; D is perhaps TRBD1 or TRBD2 (5 bases each). This CDR3 has 13 amino acids. Trimming took off 3 bases at V and 8 bases at J, with 11 bases between the two ends. CDR3 nucleotide sequence: TGTGCCAGCAGTTTCGGGGCAAGAGATGAGCAGTTCTTC. It encodes CASSFGARDEQFF.

This clonotype was observed a handful of times. DNA of the CDR3: TGTGCCAGCAGCCACGAAGCTCGGGAGACCCAGTACTTC. Protein product: CASSHEARETQYF. This chain connects TRBV7-6 to TRBJ2-5; the D is unclear. Trimming removed 5 bases at V and 5 bases at J, with 12 bases between. The CDR3 has 13 amino acids. The germline CDR1 and CDR2 sequences are SGHVS and FNYEAQ.

In its sample, this clonotype was seen a few times. V gene TRBV15 combines with J gene TRBJ2-5; 9 positions match TRBD2. This CDR3 region has 14 residues. Germline loops: CDR1 LNHNV, CDR2 YYDKDF (reference sequence). J gave up 3 bases and V 2 bases, and 1 base lay outside the gene matches. In DNA, the CDR3 is TGTGCCACCAGCAGAATAGCGGGAGAAGAGACCCAGTACTTC. This codes for CATSRIAGEETQYF.

The J gene is TRBJ2-1, the V gene TRBV7-3, with 7 bases lining up with TRBD2. Germline V lookup: CDR1 SGHTA, CDR2 FQGTGA. Germline trimming cut 5 bases from V and 12 bases from J; bases unmatched to any gene: 4. CDR3 length: 11 amino acids. CDR3 nucleotides: TGTGCCAGCAGCACGACTAGCAGGCAGTTCTTC. Residues: CASSTTSRQFF.

The rearrangement uses TRBV23-1 and TRBJ2-1; a possible D gene is TRBD1 (5 bases). TRBV23-1 is filed as an ORF, its function uncertain. V lost 7 bases, J lost 5 bases, and 12 bases lay in between. This CDR3 spans 13 amino acids. The CDR3 DNA is TGCGCCAGCAACCGGACATGCAACAATGAGCAGTTCTTC. It is translated as CASNRTCNNEQFF.

This chain connects TRBV24-1 to TRBJ2-1, with 9 bases identical to TRBD1. This CDR3 region has 15 residues. Germline V CDR1 and CDR2: KGHDR, SFDVKD. V gave up 3 bases and J gave up 8 bases; unmatched junction bases: 7. This CDR3 is CATSDTRTGVDEQFF. Here the CDR3 DNA reads TGTGCCACCAGTGATACCAGGACAGGGGTCGATGAGCAGTTCTTC.

The chain employs TRBV5-1 and TRBJ2-1; 9 bases are a match to TRBD2. CDR1 SGHRS and CDR2 YFSETQ come from the germline V gene. The V segment lost 1 base and the J segment 6 bases; nucleotides outside the gene matches: 17. The CDR3 runs 19 residues. CDR3 in DNA: TGCGCCAGCAGCTTGACCAACACAGGGACTAGCTACACCTCCAATGAGCAGTTCTTC. Its translation is CASSLTNTGTSYTSNEQFF.

Only a few counts were recorded for this clonotype. The V gene is TRBV11-2, the J gene TRBJ2-2; D ambiguous. The CDR3 is 18 amino acids. Germline CDR1 reads SGHAT; CDR2 reads FQNNGV. The V and J ends lost 4 bases and 2 bases respectively, with 20 bases between them. In DNA form, the CDR3 reads TGTGCCAGCAGCTCCGGAAGGACGGGCCTTATTAACACCGGGGAGCTGTTTTTT. It is translated as CASSSGRTGLINTGELFF.

The table lists this clonotype with many counts. The genes are TRBV29-1 and TRBJ2-7; 7 nucleotides agree with TRBD2. V gave up 3 bases and J gave up 11 bases; unmatched junction bases: 19. Germline V gives CDR1 SQVTM, CDR2 ANQGSEA. The CDR3 loop spans 15 amino acids. The CDR3: CSVEIAGTTGGVEYF. The DNA of the CDR3 is TGCAGCGTTGAGATAGCGGGCACGACGGGCGGCGTGGAGTACTTC.

The chain combines TRBV20-1 with TRBJ2-7; weak D call: TRBD2 (6 bases). The ends were cut back, 6 bases at V and 3 bases at J, with 18 bases in the middle. Per the germline V gene, CDR1 is DFQATT and CDR2 is SNEGSKA (reference sequence). The CDR3 totals 14 residues. The CDR3: CSAGFAGRGYEQYF. CDR3 bases: TGCAGTGCAGGATTTGCGGGGAGAGGCTACGAGCAGTACTTC.

The genes are TRBV5-1 and TRBJ1-2, with D uncertain. The germline V gene encodes CDR1 SGHRS and CDR2 YFSETQ. The ends were cut back, 6 bases at V and 0 bases at J, with 12 bases in the middle. The CDR3 extends over 14 amino acids. Here the CDR3 reads CASTQVGSNYGYTF. The CDR3 DNA follows: TGCGCCAGCACCCAGGTCGGTTCTAACTATGGCTACACCTTC.

CDR3 protein: CASSQGTSGLTDTQYF. Here the CDR3 DNA reads TGCGCCAGCAGCCAAGGGACTAGCGGACTCACAGATACGCAGTATTTT. This chain uses TRBV4-3 with TRBJ2-3; 10 bases match TRBD2. Germline lookup yields CDR1 LGHNA and CDR2 YSLEER. The V and J ends lost 1 base and 2 bases, in that order; junction bases with no gene match: 3. This CDR3 contains 16 residues.

This clonotype appeared a few times. The genes are TRBV28 and TRBJ1-1; no firm D call. CDR3 length: 14 residues. Germline CDR1 MDHEN, CDR2 SYDVKM. V lost 5 bases, J lost 6 bases, and 16 bases lay in between. Written as DNA, the CDR3 is TGTGCCAGCAGTCCCGGAGGCAGGAGTCCTGAAGCTTTCTTT. The encoded protein is CASSPGGRSPEAFF.

The genes are TRBV28 and TRBJ1-5; D possibly corresponds to TRBD1 (6 bases). The CDR3 spans 15 residues. Deletions cut 3 bases from V and 3 bases from J, with 12 bases between. Per the germline V gene, CDR1 is MDHEN and CDR2 is SYDVKM. DNA for the CDR3: TGTGCCAGCAGTTTTTACAGGGCTGTCAATCAGCCCCAGCATTTT. It codes for CASSFYRAVNQPQHF. The full variable domain, rest sourced from reference TRBV28 and TRBJ1-5, is DVKVTQSSRYLVKRTGEKVFLECVQDMDHENMFWYRQDPGLGLRLIYFSYDVKMKEKGDIPEGYSVSREKKERFSLILESASTNQTSMYLCASSFYRAVNQPQHFGDGTRLSIL.

This clonotype showed up just once. This chain joins TRBV18 and TRBJ2-5; D gene unclear. The CDR3 loop spans 14 amino acids. Germline V gives CDR1 KGHSH, CDR2 LQKENI. V was pared by 0 bases and J by 7 bases, with 12 bases between. The CDR3 DNA reads as TGTGCCAGCTCACCACCGTTGGGTGAGGCGACCCAGTACTTC. Protein: CASSPPLGEATQYF.

DNA for the CDR3: TGTGCCAGCAGGGAGACTAGCAATGAGCAGTTCTTC. Translated, it gives CASRETSNEQFF. The chain employs TRBV6-2 or TRBV6-3 and TRBJ2-1, with D possibly TRBD2 on 6 matching bases. V was clipped by 6 bases and J by 6 bases, with 9 bases between them. Germline CDR1 and CDR2: MNHEY and SVGEGT. This CDR3 is built from 12 residues.

CDR3 DNA sequence: TGTGCCAGCAGCCGGGACCAAAGGACTGAAGCTTTCTTT. The encoded protein is CASSRDQRTEAFF. The chain links TRBV6-1 to TRBJ1-1, with D maybe TRBD1 (5 bases). V lost 6 bases and J 5 bases, leaving 13 bases between the germline ends. Germline V gene sequence: CDR1 MNHNS, CDR2 SASEGT. CDR3 length equals 13 residues.

This clonotype was counted ten times or more. This chain links TRBV6-1 with TRBJ2-1; weak D call: TRBD1 (5 bases). CDR1 is MNHNS and CDR2 is SASEGT in the germline V gene. There are 13 residues in the CDR3. Deletions cut 6 bases from V and 2 bases from J, with 8 bases between. CDR3 sequence: CASSRAAYNEQFF. For the CDR3, the DNA is TGTGCCAGCAGCAGGGCAGCCTACAATGAGCAGTTCTTC.